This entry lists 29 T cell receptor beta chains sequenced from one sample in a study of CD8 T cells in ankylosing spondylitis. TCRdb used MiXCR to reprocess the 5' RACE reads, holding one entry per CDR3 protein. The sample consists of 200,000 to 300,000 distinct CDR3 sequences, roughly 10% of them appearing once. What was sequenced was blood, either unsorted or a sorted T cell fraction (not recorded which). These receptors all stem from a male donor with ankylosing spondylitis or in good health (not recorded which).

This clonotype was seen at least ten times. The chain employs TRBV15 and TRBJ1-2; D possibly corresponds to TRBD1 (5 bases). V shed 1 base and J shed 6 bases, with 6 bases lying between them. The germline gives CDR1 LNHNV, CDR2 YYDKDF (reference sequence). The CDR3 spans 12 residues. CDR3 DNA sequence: TGTGCCACCAGCAGAGGAGGGGATGGCTACACCTTC. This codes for CATSRGGDGYTF. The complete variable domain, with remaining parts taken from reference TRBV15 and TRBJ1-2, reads DAMVIQNPRYQVTQFGKPVTLSCSQTLNHNVMYWYQQKSSQAPKLLFHYYDKDFNNEADTPDNFQSRRPNTSFCFLDIRSPGLGDTAMYLCATSRGGDGYTFGSGTRLTVV.

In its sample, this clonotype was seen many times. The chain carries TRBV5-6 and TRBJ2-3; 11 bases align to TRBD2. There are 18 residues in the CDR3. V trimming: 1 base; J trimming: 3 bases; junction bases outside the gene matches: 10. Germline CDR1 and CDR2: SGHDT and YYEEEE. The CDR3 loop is CASSLLRLAGGRTDTQYF. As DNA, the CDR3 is TGTGCCAGCAGCTTGCTCAGGCTAGCGGGAGGAAGGACAGATACGCAGTATTTT.

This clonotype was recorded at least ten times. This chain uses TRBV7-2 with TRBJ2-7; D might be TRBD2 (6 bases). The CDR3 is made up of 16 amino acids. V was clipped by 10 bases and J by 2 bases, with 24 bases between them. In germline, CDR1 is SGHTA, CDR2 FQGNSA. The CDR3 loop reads CATSLRAGTGTYEQYF. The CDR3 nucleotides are TGTGCCACCTCACTACGAGCCGGGACTGGGACCTACGAGCAGTACTTC.

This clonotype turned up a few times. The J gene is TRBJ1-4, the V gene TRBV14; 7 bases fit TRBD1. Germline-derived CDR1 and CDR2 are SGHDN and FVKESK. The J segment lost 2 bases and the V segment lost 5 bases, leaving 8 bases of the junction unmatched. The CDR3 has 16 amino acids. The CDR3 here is CASSSIQGTTNEKLFF. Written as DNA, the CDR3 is TGTGCCAGCAGCTCAATACAGGGGACGACTAATGAAAAACTGTTTTTT.

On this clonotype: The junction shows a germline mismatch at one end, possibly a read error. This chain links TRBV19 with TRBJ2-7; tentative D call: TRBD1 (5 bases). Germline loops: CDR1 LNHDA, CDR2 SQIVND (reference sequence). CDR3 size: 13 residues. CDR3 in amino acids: CTSSIQGAYEQYF. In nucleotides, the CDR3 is TGTACCAGTAGTATCCAAGGGGCCTACGAGCAGTACTTC.

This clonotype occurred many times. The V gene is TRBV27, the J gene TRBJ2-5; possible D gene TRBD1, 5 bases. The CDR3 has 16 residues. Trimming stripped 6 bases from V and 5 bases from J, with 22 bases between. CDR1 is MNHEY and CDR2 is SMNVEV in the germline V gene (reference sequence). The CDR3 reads CASRDLRPKGWETQYF. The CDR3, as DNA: TGTGCCAGCAGGGATTTGAGACCTAAGGGGTGGGAGACCCAGTACTTC.

The CDR3 here is CASSLVGRHGYTF. For the CDR3, the DNA is TGTGCCAGCAGTTTAGTCGGCAGACATGGCTACACCTTC. The rearrangement links TRBV28 to TRBJ1-2; D is undetermined. Germline-derived CDR1 and CDR2 are MDHEN and SYDVKM. CDR3 length: 13 amino acids. Trimming stripped 2 bases from V and 6 bases from J, with 10 bases between.

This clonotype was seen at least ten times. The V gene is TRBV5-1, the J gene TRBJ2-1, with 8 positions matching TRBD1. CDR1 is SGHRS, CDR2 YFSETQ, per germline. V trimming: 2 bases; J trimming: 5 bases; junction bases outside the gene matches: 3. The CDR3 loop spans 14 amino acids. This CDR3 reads CASSLQGVDNEQFF. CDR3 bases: TGCGCCAGCAGCTTACAGGGGGTCGACAATGAGCAGTTCTTC.

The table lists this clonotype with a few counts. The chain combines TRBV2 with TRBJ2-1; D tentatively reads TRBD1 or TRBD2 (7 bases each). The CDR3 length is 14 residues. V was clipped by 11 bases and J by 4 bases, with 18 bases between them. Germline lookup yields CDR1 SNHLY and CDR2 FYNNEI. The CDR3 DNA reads TGTGCCCGGCAGGGGGGGAGGGGTTACAATGAGCAGTTCTTC. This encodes CARQGGRGYNEQFF.

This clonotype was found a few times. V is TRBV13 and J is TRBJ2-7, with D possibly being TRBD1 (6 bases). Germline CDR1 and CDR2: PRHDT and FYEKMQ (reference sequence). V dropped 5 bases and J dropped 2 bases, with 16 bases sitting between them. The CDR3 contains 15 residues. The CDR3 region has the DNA TGTGCCAGCAGCCAGGAGTGGGGGCGGCCCTACGAGCAGTACTTC. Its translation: CASSQEWGRPYEQYF.

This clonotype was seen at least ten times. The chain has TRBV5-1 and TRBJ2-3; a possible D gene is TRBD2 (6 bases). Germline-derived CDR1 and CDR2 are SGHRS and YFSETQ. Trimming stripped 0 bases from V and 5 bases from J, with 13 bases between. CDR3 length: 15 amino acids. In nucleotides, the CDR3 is TGCGCCAGCAGCTTGGTCGGGAGTGACGGAGATACGCAGTATTTT. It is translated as CASSLVGSDGDTQYF.

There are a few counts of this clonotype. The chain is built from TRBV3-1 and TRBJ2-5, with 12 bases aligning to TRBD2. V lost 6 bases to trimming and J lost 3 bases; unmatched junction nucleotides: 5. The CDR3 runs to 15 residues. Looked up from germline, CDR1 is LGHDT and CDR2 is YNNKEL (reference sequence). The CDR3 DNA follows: TGTGCCAGCAGAAGTCTAGCGGGAGGGGAAGAGACCCAGTACTTC. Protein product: CASRSLAGGEETQYF.

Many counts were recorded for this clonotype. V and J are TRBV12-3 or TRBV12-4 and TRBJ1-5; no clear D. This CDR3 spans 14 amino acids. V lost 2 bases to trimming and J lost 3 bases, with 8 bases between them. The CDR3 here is CASSLFQDNQPQHF. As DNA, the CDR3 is TGTGCCAGCAGTTTATTCCAAGACAATCAGCCCCAGCATTTT.

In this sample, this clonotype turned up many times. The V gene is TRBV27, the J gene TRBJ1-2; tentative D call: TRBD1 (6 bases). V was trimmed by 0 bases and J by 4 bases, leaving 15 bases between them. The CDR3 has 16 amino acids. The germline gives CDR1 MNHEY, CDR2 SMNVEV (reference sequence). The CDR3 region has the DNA TGTGCCAGCAGTTTATCTTTCCGGGGGGCTGGCTATGGCTACACCTTC. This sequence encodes CASSLSFRGAGYGYTF.

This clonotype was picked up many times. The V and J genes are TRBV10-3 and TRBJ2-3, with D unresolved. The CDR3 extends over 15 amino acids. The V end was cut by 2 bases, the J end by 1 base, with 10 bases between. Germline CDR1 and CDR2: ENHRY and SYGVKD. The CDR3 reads CAISERRDGTDTQYF. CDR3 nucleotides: TGTGCCATCAGTGAGCGAAGGGATGGCACAGATACGCAGTATTTT.

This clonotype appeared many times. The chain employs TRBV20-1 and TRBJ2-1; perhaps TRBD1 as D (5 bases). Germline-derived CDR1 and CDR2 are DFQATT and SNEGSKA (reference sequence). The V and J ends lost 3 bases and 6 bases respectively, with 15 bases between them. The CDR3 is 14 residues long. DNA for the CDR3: TGCAGTGCTAGTGGGCTAGGGGATTTCAATGAGCAGTTCTTC. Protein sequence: CSASGLGDFNEQFF.

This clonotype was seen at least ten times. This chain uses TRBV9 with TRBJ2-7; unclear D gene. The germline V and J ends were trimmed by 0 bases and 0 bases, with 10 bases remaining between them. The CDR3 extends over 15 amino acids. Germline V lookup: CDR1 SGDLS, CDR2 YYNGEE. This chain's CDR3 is CASSVDDKSSYEQYF. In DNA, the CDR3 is TGTGCCAGCAGCGTAGATGACAAGAGCTCCTACGAGCAGTACTTC.

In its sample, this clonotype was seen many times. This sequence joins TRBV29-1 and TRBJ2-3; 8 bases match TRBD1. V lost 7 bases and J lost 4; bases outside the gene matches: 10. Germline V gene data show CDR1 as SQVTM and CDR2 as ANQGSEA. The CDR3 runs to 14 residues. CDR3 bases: TGCAGCGCCCGGCCGCAGGGGGCCGCAGATACGCAGTATTTT. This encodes CSARPQGAADTQYF.

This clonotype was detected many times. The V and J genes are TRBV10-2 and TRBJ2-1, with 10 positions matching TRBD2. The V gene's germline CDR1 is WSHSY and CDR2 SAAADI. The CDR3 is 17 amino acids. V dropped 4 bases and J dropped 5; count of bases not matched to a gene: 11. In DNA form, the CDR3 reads TGCGCCAGCAGTGGATCCCGACCTAGCGGGAGAAACAATGAGCAGTTCTTC. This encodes CASSGSRPSGRNNEQFF.

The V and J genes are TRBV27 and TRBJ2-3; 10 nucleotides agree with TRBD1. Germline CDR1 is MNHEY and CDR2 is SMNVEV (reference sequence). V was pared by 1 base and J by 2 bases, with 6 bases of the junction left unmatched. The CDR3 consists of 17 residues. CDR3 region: CASSLWGQGPPTDTQYF. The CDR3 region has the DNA TGTGCCAGCAGTTTATGGGGACAGGGGCCCCCCACAGATACGCAGTATTTT.

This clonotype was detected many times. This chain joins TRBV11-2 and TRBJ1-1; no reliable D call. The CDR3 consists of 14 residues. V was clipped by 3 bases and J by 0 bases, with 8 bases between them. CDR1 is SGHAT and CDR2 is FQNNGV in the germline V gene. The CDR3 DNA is TGTGCCAGCAGCTTTTCCGGGATGAACACTGAAGCTTTCTTT. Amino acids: CASSFSGMNTEAFF.

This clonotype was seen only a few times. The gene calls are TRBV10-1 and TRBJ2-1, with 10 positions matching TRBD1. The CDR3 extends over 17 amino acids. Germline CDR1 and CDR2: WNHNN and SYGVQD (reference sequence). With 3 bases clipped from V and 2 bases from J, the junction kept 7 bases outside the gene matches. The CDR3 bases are TGCGCCAGCAGTGAAAGGGTAGGGACAGGGGCCTACAATGAGCAGTTCTTC. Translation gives CASSERVGTGAYNEQFF.

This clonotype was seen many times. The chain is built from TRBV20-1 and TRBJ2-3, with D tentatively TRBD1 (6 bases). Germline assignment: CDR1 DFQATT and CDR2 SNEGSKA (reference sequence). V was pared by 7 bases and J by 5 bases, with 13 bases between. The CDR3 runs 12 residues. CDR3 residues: CSVFAGEDTQYF. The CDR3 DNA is TGCAGTGTTTTCGCAGGGGAAGATACGCAGTATTTT.

CDR3 residues: CASSLDRTSWVTDTQYF. The CDR3 nucleotides are TGTGCCAGCAGCTTAGACCGGACTAGCTGGGTGACAGATACGCAGTATTTT. The chain combines TRBV13 with TRBJ2-3, with TRBD2 matching over 8 bases. The CDR3 covers 17 residues. V trimming: 1 base; J trimming: 3 bases; junction bases outside the gene matches: 9. Per the germline V gene, CDR1 is PRHDT and CDR2 is FYEKMQ (reference sequence).

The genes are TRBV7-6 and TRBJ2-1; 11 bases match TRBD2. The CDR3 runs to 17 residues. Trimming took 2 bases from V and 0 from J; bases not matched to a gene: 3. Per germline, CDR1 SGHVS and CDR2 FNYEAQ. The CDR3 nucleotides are TGTGCCAGCAGCTTAACGCTAGCGGGAGGCTCCTACAATGAGCAGTTCTTC. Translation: CASSLTLAGGSYNEQFF.

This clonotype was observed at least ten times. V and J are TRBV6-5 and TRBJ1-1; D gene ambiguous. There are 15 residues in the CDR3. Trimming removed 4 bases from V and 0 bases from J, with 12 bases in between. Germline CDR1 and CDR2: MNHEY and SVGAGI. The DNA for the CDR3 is TGTGCCAGCAGTTTCCCGACAACTATGAACACTGAAGCTTTCTTT. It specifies CASSFPTTMNTEAFF.

The CDR3 region is CSARDEASGLAYEQYF. The CDR3 DNA reads as TGCAGTGCTAGAGATGAGGCTAGCGGGTTGGCATACGAGCAGTACTTC. The chain uses TRBV20-1 and TRBJ2-7; 8 bases match TRBD2. V was pared by 0 bases and J by 4 bases, with 11 bases of the junction left unmatched. Germline V gene lookup returns CDR1 DFQATT and CDR2 SNEGSKA (reference sequence). The CDR3 spans 16 residues.

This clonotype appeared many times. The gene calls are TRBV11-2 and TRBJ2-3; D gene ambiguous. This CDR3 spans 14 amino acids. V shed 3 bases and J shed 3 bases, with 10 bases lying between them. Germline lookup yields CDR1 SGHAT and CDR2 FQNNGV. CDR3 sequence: CASSLRRPTDTQYF. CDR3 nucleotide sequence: TGTGCCAGCAGCTTGAGACGGCCGACAGATACGCAGTATTTT.

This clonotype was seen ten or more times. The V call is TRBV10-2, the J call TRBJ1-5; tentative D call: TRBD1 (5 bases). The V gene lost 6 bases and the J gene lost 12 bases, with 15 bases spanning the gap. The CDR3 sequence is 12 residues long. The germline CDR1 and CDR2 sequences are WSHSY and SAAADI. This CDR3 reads CASRGGDGYQHF. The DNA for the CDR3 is TGCGCCAGCAGGGGAGGGGACGGATACCAGCATTTT.